The next 27 T cell receptor beta chains were all read from a single sample in a study of blood T cell repertoires in COVID-19. Measured with immunoSEQ multiplex PCR; TCRdb has only the in-frame clones, and not every one. Of 250,000 or so clones listed, over 65% are singletons. The sequencing input was peripheral blood. The receptors come from a woman over 75 with acute or convalescent COVID-19.

V and J are TRBV5-1 and TRBJ2-7; 7 nucleotides align to TRBD1. The length of the CDR3 is 14 residues. The germline gives CDR1 SGHRS, CDR2 YFSETQ. V lost 4 bases, J lost 1 base, and 5 bases stayed unmatched. The CDR3: CASSPGTASYEQYF. The CDR3 coding sequence is TGCGCCAGCAGCCCCGGGACAGCATCCTACGAGCAGTACTTC.

V is TRBV12-3 or TRBV12-4 and J is TRBJ1-1; D not certain. V was shortened by 3 bases and J by 1 base, with 6 bases between the two germline ends. This CDR3 region has 13 residues. The CDR3, as DNA: TGTGCCAGCAGTTTTGGGAGGAACACTGAAGCTTTCTTT. Translation gives CASSFGRNTEAFF.

The J gene is TRBJ2-7, the V gene TRBV30; D remains unclear. V was shortened by 6 bases and J by 3 bases, with 12 bases between the two germline ends. CDR1 is GTSNPN and CDR2 is SVGIG in the germline V gene (reference sequence). This CDR3 has 12 residues. The CDR3 DNA reads TGTGCCTGTAGCTCCGGAAGCTACGAGCAGTACTTC. Its translation is CACSSGSYEQYF.

The V gene is TRBV10-3, the J gene TRBJ1-2; a possible D gene is TRBD1 (5 bases). Germline values: CDR1 ENHRY, CDR2 SYGVKD. This CDR3 has 15 residues. The V end was cut by 5 bases, the J end by 4 bases, with 17 bases between. CDR3 in amino acids: CAISNIDSNPYGYTF. The CDR3 DNA is TGTGCCATCAGTAATATAGACAGCAACCCCTATGGCTACACCTTC.

The rearrangement joins TRBV7-2 to TRBJ1-1, with 7 bases that match TRBD1. The germline CDR1 and CDR2 sequences are SGHTA and FQGNSA. This CDR3 is 15 amino acids long. Trimming removed 5 bases from V and 3 bases from J; junction bases left unmatched: 9. CDR3 protein: CASSPYRGGYTEAFF. The CDR3 DNA reads as TGTGCCAGCAGCCCCTACAGGGGTGGGTACACTGAAGCTTTCTTT.

The chain links TRBV29-1 to TRBJ2-2; the D is unclear. CDR1 and CDR2 (germline): SQVTM, ANQGSEA. V gave up 3 bases and J gave up 4 bases, with 9 bases separating them. The CDR3 covers 13 residues. CDR3 loop: CSVEGTATGELFF. The CDR3 region has the DNA TGCAGCGTTGAGGGCACAGCCACCGGGGAGCTGTTTTTT.

This clone has more than one count but fewer than ten. The V and J genes are TRBV12-3 or TRBV12-4 and TRBJ1-3; no reliable D call. V dropped 11 bases and J dropped 4 bases, with 12 bases sitting between them. The CDR3 length is 12 residues. The CDR3 protein is CASARGGNTIYF. DNA of the CDR3: TGTGCCTCTGCACGCGGGGGAAACACCATATATTTT.

The chain links TRBV18 to TRBJ2-1; TRBD2 aligns across 13 bases. Trimming at V came to 0 bases and at J to 9 bases, leaving 5 bases not matched to a gene. CDR3 length equals 16 residues. The germline CDR1 and CDR2 sequences are KGHSH and LQKENI. The CDR3 nucleotides are TGTGCCAGCTCACCACCTACTAGCGGGAGGGCCACTGAGCAGTTCTTC. Translating gives CASSPPTSGRATEQFF. Full variable domain (remainder filled in from reference TRBV18 and TRBJ2-1): NAGVMQNPRHLVRRRGQEARLRCSPMKGHSHVYWYRQLPEEGLKFMVYLQKENIIDESGMPKERFSAEFPKEGPSILRIQQVVRGDSAAYFCASSPPTSGRATEQFFGPGTRLTVL.

This chain uses TRBV19 with TRBJ2-4, with 8 nucleotides matching TRBD2. The CDR3 spans 15 residues. In germline, CDR1 is LNHDA, CDR2 SQIVND (reference sequence). Trimming at V came to 7 bases and at J to 0 bases, leaving 5 bases not matched to a gene. The CDR3 loop is CASKSGGLAKNIQYF. Written as DNA, the CDR3 is TGTGCCAGTAAAAGCGGGGGACTAGCCAAAAACATTCAGTACTTC.

The chain has TRBV11-2 and TRBJ2-3; D gene unclear. There are 14 residues in the CDR3. Trimming removed 6 bases from V and 8 bases from J, with 18 bases in between. CDR1 and CDR2 (germline): SGHAT, FQNNGV. The CDR3, as DNA: TGTGCCAGCAGATCCTCCCTCGGGTACGCTACGCAGTATTTT. This codes for CASRSSLGYATQYF.

The chain has TRBV6-6 and TRBJ1-5, with 7 bases aligning to TRBD1. The V gene end was trimmed by 8 bases and the J gene end by 2 bases; junction bases not matched to a gene: 9. The CDR3 is 15 residues long. CDR1 MNHNY and CDR2 SVGAGI come from the germline V gene (reference sequence). CDR3 DNA sequence: TGTGCCAGCTACCTCGACAGGGTTGGCAATCAGCCCCAGCATTTT. This gives the protein CASYLDRVGNQPQHF.

CDR3 loop: CASSYSLQGDQETQYF. CDR3 DNA: TGTGCCAGCAGTTACTCTCTGCAAGGGGACCAAGAGACCCAGTACTTC. This chain joins TRBV6-2 or TRBV6-3 and TRBJ2-5, with TRBD1 as a possible D gene (5 bases). The germline V and J ends were trimmed by 0 bases and 0 bases, with 11 bases remaining between them. The CDR3 extends over 16 amino acids. Germline V CDR1 and CDR2: MNHEY, SVGEGT.

This chain links TRBV30 with TRBJ2-7; TRBD2 aligns across 7 bases. CDR1 and CDR2 (germline): GTSNPN, SVGIG (reference sequence). This CDR3 region has 12 residues. Trimming took 6 bases from V and 5 from J; bases not matched to a gene: 7. The CDR3 reads CACGTIPNEQYF. CDR3 coding DNA: TGTGCCTGCGGGACTATTCCTAACGAGCAGTACTTC. Based on the CDR3 plus reference TRBV30 and TRBJ2-7, the full variable domain is SQTIHQWPATLVQPVGSPLSLECTVEGTSNPNLYWYRQAAGRGLQLLFYSVGIGQISSEVPQNLSASRPQDRQFILSSKKLLLSDSGFYLCACGTIPNEQYFGPGTRLTVT.

In DNA form, the CDR3 reads TGCGCCAGCAGCTTAGCCACCAACACCGGGGAGCTGTTTTTT. Amino acids: CASSLATNTGELFF. The rearrangement joins TRBV5-1 to TRBJ2-2; D not certain. The germline CDR1 and CDR2 sequences are SGHRS and YFSETQ. The CDR3 runs to 14 residues. Trimming stripped 2 bases from V and 2 bases from J, with 7 bases between.

J is TRBJ1-1 and V is TRBV6-5; tentatively, D is TRBD1 (6 bases). V dropped 1 base and J dropped 7 bases, with 13 bases sitting between them. Germline lookup yields CDR1 MNHEY and CDR2 SVGAGI. CDR3 length equals 14 residues. In nucleotides, the CDR3 is TGTGCCAGCAGTTACTGGGTCAGGGGCGTTGAAGCTTTCTTT. This gives the protein CASSYWVRGVEAFF.

This clone was detected a few times. The chain uses TRBV7-9 and TRBJ2-2, with TRBD1 as a possible D gene (5 bases). The CDR3 totals 15 residues. Trimming removed 0 bases at V and 5 bases at J, with 10 bases between. Germline V gene data show CDR1 as SEHNR and CDR2 as FQNEAQ (reference sequence). The CDR3 spells CASSLASGPTGELFF. As DNA, the CDR3 is TGTGCCAGCAGCTTAGCGTCAGGGCCGACCGGGGAGCTGTTTTTT.

The chain joins TRBV6-2 or TRBV6-3 to TRBJ2-7; D not resolved. The V end lost 0 bases, the J end lost 2 bases, and 8 bases lay between the germline ends. This CDR3 comprises 14 residues. The germline gives CDR1 MNHEY, CDR2 SVGEGT. The CDR3 here is CASSYSGLTYEQYF. The CDR3 DNA reads TGTGCCAGCAGTTACTCGGGCCTAACCTACGAGCAGTACTTC.

Only a few counts were recorded for this clone. The chain carries TRBV6-5 and TRBJ2-7; the match to TRBD1 covers 9 bases. V was pared by 6 bases and J by 7 bases, with 10 bases of the junction left unmatched. The CDR3 is 14 residues long. Germline V gene data show CDR1 as MNHEY and CDR2 as SVGAGI. The CDR3 region is CASRTTGGAGEQYF. CDR3 DNA: TGTGCCAGCAGGACCACAGGGGGCGCGGGGGAGCAGTACTTC.

The V call is TRBV29-1, the J call TRBJ2-7; 7 nucleotides line up with TRBD1. Germline CDR1 SQVTM, CDR2 ANQGSEA. This CDR3 contains 17 residues. The V gene end was trimmed by 8 bases and the J gene end by 3 bases; junction bases not matched to a gene: 22. DNA of the CDR3: TGCAGCACAGACAGGGACAGTAAGTCTCTCGCTCGCTACGAGCAGTACTTC. This codes for CSTDRDSKSLARYEQYF.

The V call is TRBV7-9, the J call TRBJ2-5; no definite D call. With 2 bases removed from V and 2 bases from J, the gap between germline ends came to 9 bases. Germline V gene sequence: CDR1 SEHNR, CDR2 FQNEAQ (reference sequence). The CDR3 length is 14 residues. Written as DNA, the CDR3 is TGTGCCAGCAGCTTACTACTGTCACAAGAGACCCAGTACTTC. Its translation: CASSLLLSQETQYF.

The chain uses TRBV5-4 and TRBJ2-5; D unresolved. Germline loops: CDR1 SGHNT, CDR2 YYREEE (reference sequence). The CDR3 is 11 residues long. Trimming took off 4 bases at V and 4 bases at J, with 5 bases between the two ends. The CDR3 DNA is TGTGCCAGCAGCGTCGGAGAGACCCAGTACTTC. It yields the protein CASSVGETQYF.

V usage is TRBV11-1 and J usage is TRBJ2-3, with TRBD2 matching over 9 bases. This CDR3 region has 15 residues. Losses at the gene ends were 5 bases for V and 2 bases for J; bases not matched to a gene: 5. CDR1 is SGHAT, CDR2 FQDESV, per germline (reference sequence). The CDR3 region is CASSATSGYTDTQYF. DNA of the CDR3: TGTGCCAGCAGCGCGACTAGCGGCTACACAGATACGCAGTATTTT. Together with reference TRBV11-1 and TRBJ2-3, the CDR3 gives the full variable domain: EAEVAQSPRYKITEKSQAVAFWCDPISGHATLYWYRQILGQGPELLVQFQDESVVDDSQLPKDRFSAERLKGVDSTLKIQPAELGDSAMYLCASSATSGYTDTQYFGPGTRLTVL.

To note about this clone: At the DNA level, this CDR3 is encoded by other sequences in the same sample as well. The chain couples TRBV5-1 to TRBJ1-4; D is ambiguous. Germline V lookup: CDR1 SGHRS, CDR2 YFSETQ. This CDR3 region has 14 residues. V lost 0 bases and J lost 7, with 10 bases in between. The CDR3 nucleotides are TGCGCCAGCAGCTTGGGAGGTCTTGGTGAAAAACTGTTTTTT. Translation: CASSLGGLGEKLFF.

This chain uses TRBV4-1 with TRBJ1-5; 8 nucleotides line up with TRBD1. Losses at the gene ends were 4 bases for V and 2 bases for J; bases not matched to a gene: 4. Germline CDR1 MGHRA, CDR2 YSYEKL. This CDR3 is 15 amino acids long. The CDR3 DNA sequence: TGCGCCAGCAGCCGGGGGACAGGAGGCAATCAGCCCCAGCATTTT. Translated: CASSRGTGGNQPQHF.

This clone was seen only once. The V and J genes are TRBV5-1 and TRBJ2-2; TRBD1 matches at 7 bases. Germline-derived CDR1 and CDR2 are SGHRS and YFSETQ. The junction had 8 bases not matched to a gene; V was cut back by 0 bases and J by 9 bases. The CDR3 extends over 15 amino acids. The CDR3 region is CASSLEAGGFRELFF. The CDR3 DNA sequence: TGCGCCAGCAGCTTGGAAGCAGGGGGATTCAGGGAGCTGTTTTTT.

As for this clone: Additional DNA sequences in this sample encode the identical CDR3. V and J are TRBV5-1 and TRBJ2-5, with 8 bases identical to TRBD1. The V and J ends lost 0 bases and 5 bases, in that order; junction bases with no gene match: 6. The CDR3 totals 15 residues. Germline assignment: CDR1 SGHRS and CDR2 YFSETQ. For the CDR3, the DNA is TGCGCCAGCAGCTTGGGACAGGGGCTGCGGGAGACCCAGTACTTC. Its translation is CASSLGQGLRETQYF.

In this sample, this clone turned up once. V usage is TRBV5-1 and J usage is TRBJ1-4; D may be TRBD1 (6 bases). In germline, CDR1 is SGHRS, CDR2 YFSETQ. The CDR3 has 15 residues. Trimming removed 4 bases from V and 3 bases from J, with 13 bases in between. The CDR3 region is CASSVDGTPNEKLFF. Here the CDR3 DNA reads TGCGCCAGCAGCGTGGATGGGACACCTAATGAAAAACTGTTTTTT.